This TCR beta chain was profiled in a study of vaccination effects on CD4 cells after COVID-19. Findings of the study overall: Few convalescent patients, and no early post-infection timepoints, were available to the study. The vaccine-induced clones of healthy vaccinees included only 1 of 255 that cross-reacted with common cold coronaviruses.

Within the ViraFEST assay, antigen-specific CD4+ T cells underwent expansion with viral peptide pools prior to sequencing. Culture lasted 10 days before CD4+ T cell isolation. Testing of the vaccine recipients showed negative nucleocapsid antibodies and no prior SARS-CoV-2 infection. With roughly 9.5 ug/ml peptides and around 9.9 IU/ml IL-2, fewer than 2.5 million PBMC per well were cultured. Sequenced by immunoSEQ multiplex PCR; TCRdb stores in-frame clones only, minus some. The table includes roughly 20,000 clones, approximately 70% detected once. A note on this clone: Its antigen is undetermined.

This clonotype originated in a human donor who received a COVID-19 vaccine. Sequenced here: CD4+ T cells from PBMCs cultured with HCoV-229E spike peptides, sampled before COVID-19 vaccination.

This CDR3 reads CAISSPGQNEKLFF. The DNA for the CDR3 is TGTGCCATCAGTTCCCCCGGACAGAATGAAAAACTGTTTTTT. The chain couples TRBV10-3 to TRBJ1-4; D perhaps matches TRBD1 (6 bases). The germline V and J ends were trimmed by 5 bases and 5 bases, with 12 bases remaining between them. This CDR3 has 14 amino acids. Germline values: CDR1 ENHRY, CDR2 SYGVKD.